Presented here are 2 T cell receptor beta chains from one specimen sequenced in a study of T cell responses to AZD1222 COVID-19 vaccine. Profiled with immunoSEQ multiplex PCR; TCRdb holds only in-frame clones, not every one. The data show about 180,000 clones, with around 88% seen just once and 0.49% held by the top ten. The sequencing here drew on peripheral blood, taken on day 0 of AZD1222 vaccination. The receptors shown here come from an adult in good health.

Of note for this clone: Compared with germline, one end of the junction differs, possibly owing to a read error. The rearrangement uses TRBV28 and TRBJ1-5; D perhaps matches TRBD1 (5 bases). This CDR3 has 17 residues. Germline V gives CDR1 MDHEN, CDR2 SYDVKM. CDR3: CASSPTQDTYSNQPQHF. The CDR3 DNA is TGTGCCAGCAGTCCCACACAGGATACTTATAGCAATCAGCCTCAGCATTTT. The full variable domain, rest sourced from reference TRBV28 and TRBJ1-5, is DVKVTQSSRYLVKRTGEKVFLECVQDMDHENMFWYRQDPGLGLRLIYFSYDVKMKEKGDIPEGYSVSREKKERFSLILESASTNQTSMYLCASSPTQDTYSNQPQHFGDGTRLSIL.

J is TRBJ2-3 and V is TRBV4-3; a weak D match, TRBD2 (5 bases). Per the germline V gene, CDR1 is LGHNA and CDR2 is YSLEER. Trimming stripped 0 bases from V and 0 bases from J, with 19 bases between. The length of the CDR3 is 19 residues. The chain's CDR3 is CASSQDIHPRPGSTDTQYF. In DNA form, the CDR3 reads TGCGCCAGCAGCCAAGATATCCACCCCAGGCCGGGAAGCACAGATACGCAGTATTTT.